What follows are 32 T cell receptor beta chains derived from one specimen sequenced in a study of CD8 T cells in ankylosing spondylitis. MiXCR, applied by TCRdb to the 5' RACE reads, yields one record per CDR3 protein. There are under 200,000 distinct CDR3 sequences in the sample; 9.8% occur only once, and approximately 16% lies in the top ten. The material sequenced was blood, either unsorted or a sorted T cell fraction (not recorded which). The receptor source for this set is a female donor with ankylosing spondylitis or in good health (not recorded which).

This clonotype was found many times. V gene TRBV10-3 combines with J gene TRBJ1-1; D unclear. Germline V CDR1 and CDR2: ENHRY, SYGVKD. V lost 0 bases and J 6 bases, leaving 8 bases between the germline ends. CDR3 size: 13 residues. The CDR3 coding sequence is TGTGCCATCAGTGAGTCAGAGGGCGCTGAAGCTTTCTTT. Residues: CAISESEGAEAFF.

The chain employs TRBV10-3 and TRBJ2-3; TRBD1 aligns across 9 bases. V was clipped by 7 bases and J by 4 bases; unmatched bases: 12. Looked up from germline, CDR1 is ENHRY and CDR2 is SYGVKD. The length of the CDR3 is 16 residues. The CDR3 protein is CAIKSGQGLFPDTQYF. The CDR3 nucleotides read TGTGCCATCAAATCGGGACAGGGACTTTTCCCAGATACGCAGTATTTT.

This clonotype was seen a handful of times. This rearrangement joins TRBV24-1 to TRBJ2-7; 8 bases align to TRBD2. Germline V gives CDR1 KGHDR, CDR2 SFDVKD. The CDR3 loop spans 12 amino acids. V lost 3 bases, J lost 9 bases, and 3 bases stayed unmatched. The DNA for the CDR3 is TGTGCCACCAGTGATCCGGGAGGGTTGCAGTACTTC. This translates into CATSDPGGLQYF.

To note about this clonotype: Just one base apart from a much larger clone, this may be a read error. The V and J genes are TRBV3-1 and TRBJ1-2; the D is unclear. Between the trimmed V and J ends, which lost 4 bases and 7 bases, there was a span of 16 bases. CDR1 is LGHDT, CDR2 YNNKEL, per germline (reference sequence). The CDR3 runs to 14 residues. For the CDR3, the DNA is TGTGCCAGCAGCCGCTTTAGCGGGAGTGGTGGCTACACCTTC. Residues: CASSRFSGSGGYTF.

This clonotype was observed a few times. This chain joins TRBV7-6 and TRBJ2-1, with 11 bases matching TRBD2. Losses at the gene ends were 2 bases for V and 6 bases for J; bases not matched to a gene: 6. In germline, CDR1 is SGHVS, CDR2 FNYEAQ. The CDR3 extends over 16 amino acids. This CDR3 is CASSLNVAGGGNEQFF. The DNA of the CDR3 is TGTGCCAGCAGCTTAAACGTAGCGGGAGGGGGCAATGAGCAGTTCTTC.

This clonotype came up a few times. The chain has TRBV19 and TRBJ2-6; D is uncertain. The V gene lost 1 base and the J gene lost 3 bases, with 4 bases spanning the gap. The V gene's germline CDR1 is LNHDA and CDR2 SQIVND (reference sequence). There are 14 residues in the CDR3. Here the CDR3 DNA reads TGTGCCAGTAGTATAGGGGATGGGGCCAACGTCCTGACTTTC. Residues: CASSIGDGANVLTF.

This clonotype was counted between two and nine times. V and J are TRBV9 and TRBJ2-1; D is unclear. Trimming stripped 4 bases from V and 9 bases from J, with 23 bases between. The germline V gene has CDR1 SGDLS and CDR2 YYNGEE. There are 16 residues in the CDR3. The chain's CDR3 is CASSPEQKLRKSEQFF. CDR3 sequence (DNA): TGTGCCAGCAGCCCAGAACAAAAACTCCGGAAGAGTGAGCAGTTCTTC.

V and J are TRBV25-1 and TRBJ2-1; TRBD1 matches at 12 bases. This CDR3 comprises 14 residues. Trimming at V came to 3 bases and at J to 11 bases, leaving 5 bases not matched to a gene. Germline CDR1 and CDR2: MGHDK and SYGVNS. The CDR3 DNA reads TGTGCCAGCAGTGAGGCCGGGACAGGGGGCCAGCAGTTCTTC. It encodes CASSEAGTGGQQFF.

This clonotype has a count of ten or more. Here the CDR3 reads CATSTEGVLGNEQFF. The CDR3 DNA reads as TGTGCCACCAGCACCGAAGGCGTCCTGGGGAATGAGCAGTTCTTC. The gene calls are TRBV15 and TRBJ2-1; D ambiguous. The CDR3 extends over 15 amino acids. From germline, CDR1 is LNHNV and CDR2 YYDKDF (reference sequence). The V end was cut by 4 bases, the J end by 7 bases, with 17 bases between.

This clonotype was found many times. The chain employs TRBV7-2 and TRBJ2-1; D is uncertain. This CDR3 contains 12 residues. Germline CDR1 and CDR2: SGHTA and FQGNSA. Trimming cost V 2 bases and J 5 bases, with 4 bases left between them. DNA for the CDR3: TGTGCCAGCAGCTTACTAAACAATGAGCAGTTCTTC. This codes for CASSLLNNEQFF.

This clonotype was counted between two and nine times. The rearrangement links TRBV9 to TRBJ1-2, with D unclear. CDR1 SGDLS and CDR2 YYNGEE come from the germline V gene. CDR3 length: 11 residues. Trimming took off 4 bases at V and 8 bases at J, with 9 bases between the two ends. CDR3 residues: CASSHRTGYTF. CDR3 nucleotide sequence: TGTGCCAGCAGCCACCGAACGGGCTACACCTTC. Combining the CDR3 with reference TRBV9 and TRBJ1-2 gives the whole variable domain DSGVTQTPKHLITATGQRVTLRCSPRSGDLSVYWYQQSLDQGLQFLIQYYNGEERAKGNILERFSAQQFPDLHSELNLSSLELGDSALYFCASSHRTGYTFGSGTRLTVV.

The V and J genes are TRBV19 and TRBJ2-7, with D perhaps matching TRBD1 (5 bases). The CDR3 length is 14 residues. V was clipped by 3 bases and J by 3 bases, with 12 bases between them. CDR1 and CDR2 (germline): LNHDA, SQIVND (reference sequence). This chain's CDR3 is CASSMTVTDYEQYF. Here the CDR3 DNA reads TGTGCCAGTAGTATGACAGTGACAGACTACGAGCAGTACTTC.

This clonotype was recorded a few times. As DNA, the CDR3 is TGCAGTGCTAGGTTTCAGGGGTACGAGCAGTACTTC. It specifies CSARFQGYEQYF. The chain employs TRBV20-1 and TRBJ2-7; TRBD1 might be the D (6 bases). The CDR3 length is 12 residues. Germline CDR1 and CDR2: DFQATT and SNEGSKA (reference sequence). V was shortened by 3 bases and J by 4 bases, with 10 bases between the two germline ends.

This chain links TRBV7-9 with TRBJ2-1; D tentatively reads TRBD1 or TRBD2 (5 bases each). V gave up 5 bases and J gave up 5 bases, with 22 bases separating them. The CDR3 sequence is 17 residues long. Germline lookup yields CDR1 SEHNR and CDR2 FQNEAQ (reference sequence). The CDR3 region has the DNA TGTGCCAGCAGCCCTCTCCCCGAGGGGCTCTTGAACAATGAGCAGTTCTTC. Translating gives CASSPLPEGLLNNEQFF. Variable domain in full (rest from reference TRBV7-9 and TRBJ2-1): DTGVSQNPRHKITKRGQNVTFRCDPISEHNRLYWYRQTLGQGPEFLTYFQNEAQLEKSRLLSDRFSAERPKGSFSTLEIQRTEQGDSAMYLCASSPLPEGLLNNEQFFGPGTRLTVL.

This chain joins TRBV11-2 and TRBJ1-2, with no clear D. The CDR3 runs to 15 residues. From germline, CDR1 is SGHAT and CDR2 FQNNGV. V lost 1 base, J lost 4 bases, and 13 bases lay in between. Written as DNA, the CDR3 is TGTGCCAGCAGCTTAGGTAGAAGGCCGGCCTATGGCTACACCTTC. It yields the protein CASSLGRRPAYGYTF.

The table lists this clonotype with many counts. The V call is TRBV12-5, the J call TRBJ2-3, with D maybe TRBD2 (6 bases). The CDR3 has 13 amino acids. The germline V gene has CDR1 LGHNT and CDR2 FRNRAP. Trimming removed 0 bases at V and 8 bases at J, with 9 bases between. The CDR3 coding sequence is TGTGCTAGTGGTTTGGTACCCGGGGGTACGCAGTATTTT. Translated, it gives CASGLVPGGTQYF.

This chain joins TRBV24-1 and TRBJ1-2; D remains ambiguous. V was cut by 7 bases and J by 8 bases, with 10 bases left in between. The germline V gene encodes CDR1 KGHDR and CDR2 SFDVKD. The CDR3 has 11 amino acids. CDR3 amino acids: CATRDLSGYTF. The CDR3 nucleotides are TGTGCCACCAGGGACCTAAGCGGCTACACCTTC.

This clonotype was detected a few times. The rearrangement joins TRBV5-1 to TRBJ2-3; D is possibly TRBD2 (6 bases). Trimming pared 5 bases from V and 4 bases from J, leaving 17 bases between. The length of the CDR3 is 15 residues. The V gene's germline CDR1 is SGHRS and CDR2 YFSETQ. Here the CDR3 DNA reads TGCGCCAGCAGGATTGGCGGGAACTCGGCAGATACGCAGTATTTT. It translates to CASRIGGNSADTQYF.

This clonotype was picked up a small number of times. This chain joins TRBV4-3 and TRBJ2-1; tentatively, D is TRBD2 (6 bases). The V gene's germline CDR1 is LGHNA and CDR2 YSLEER. The CDR3 is 16 amino acids. V was trimmed by 1 base and J by 7 bases, leaving 17 bases between them. The CDR3 nucleotides read TGCGCCAGCAGCCAAGGTCGACGACTAGTAGGGAATGAGCAGTTCTTC. Translated, it gives CASSQGRRLVGNEQFF.

This clonotype was found many times. V is TRBV28 and J is TRBJ2-7; TRBD2 agrees at 8 bases. CDR1 and CDR2 (germline): MDHEN, SYDVKM. The CDR3 totals 13 residues. The junction had 8 bases not matched to a gene; V was cut back by 8 bases and J by 5 bases. The DNA of the CDR3 is TGTGCCAGCTCCCCGGCGGGGGGCGACGAGCAGTACTTC. Protein: CASSPAGGDEQYF.

V usage is TRBV12-3 or TRBV12-4 and J usage is TRBJ2-1, with a weak D call TRBD2 (7 bases). The length of the CDR3 is 14 residues. V shed 6 bases and J shed 8 bases, with 17 bases lying between them. CDR3 sequence reads: CASSPMGRGDEQFF. In DNA form, the CDR3 reads TGTGCCAGCAGCCCCATGGGGAGGGGGGATGAGCAGTTCTTC.

This clonotype was counted at least ten times. The V gene is TRBV4-1, the J gene TRBJ2-3, with D perhaps matching TRBD2 (6 bases). Trimming removed 3 bases at V and 4 bases at J, with 11 bases between. CDR1 is MGHRA, CDR2 YSYEKL, per germline. The CDR3 is made up of 14 amino acids. CDR3 DNA: TGCGCCAGCAGCCATGGGGGGACCTCAGATACGCAGTATTTT. Encoded protein: CASSHGGTSDTQYF.

This clonotype was found a few times. The chain uses TRBV7-2 and TRBJ2-5, with 7 bases identical to TRBD1. V shed 1 base, J shed 5 bases, and the junction held 4 bases outside the gene matches. Germline V lookup: CDR1 SGHTA, CDR2 FQGNSA. The CDR3 runs to 14 residues. The CDR3 here is CASSLGTGRETQYF. CDR3 nucleotide sequence: TGTGCCAGCAGCTTAGGGACAGGTCGGGAGACCCAGTACTTC.

This clonotype has at least ten counts. CDR3 sequence reads: CASSFGQGTDTQYF. For the CDR3, the DNA is TGTGCCAGCAGTTTCGGACAGGGCACAGATACGCAGTATTTT. The chain has TRBV28 and TRBJ2-3; 7 positions match TRBD1. This CDR3 has 14 amino acids. The germline CDR1 and CDR2 sequences are MDHEN and SYDVKM. With V trimmed by 3 bases and J by 1 base, 1 base remained unmatched.

At least ten counts were recorded for this clonotype. This rearrangement joins TRBV12-3 or TRBV12-4 to TRBJ1-2; D is unclear. V shed 6 bases and J shed 0 bases, with 14 bases lying between them. This CDR3 is built from 15 residues. Written as DNA, the CDR3 is TGTGCCAGCAGCCGGATACTGGCCTCTAACTATGGCTACACCTTC. It yields the protein CASSRILASNYGYTF.

This clonotype was observed a handful of times. The chain couples TRBV27 to TRBJ2-1, with 10 positions matching TRBD1. CDR3 size: 14 residues. The V segment lost 3 bases and the J segment 8 bases; nucleotides outside the gene matches: 4. Germline values: CDR1 MNHEY, CDR2 SMNVEV (reference sequence). DNA for the CDR3: TGTGCCAGCAGTTTGGGGACAGGGGTGCATGAGCAGTTCTTC. Translation: CASSLGTGVHEQFF.

This clonotype was found a few times. V and J are TRBV7-9 and TRBJ2-7, with D possibly matching TRBD2 (5 bases). This CDR3 is 14 amino acids long. Between the trimmed V and J ends, which lost 5 bases and 0 bases, there was a span of 11 bases. CDR1 and CDR2 (germline): SEHNR, FQNEAQ (reference sequence). The CDR3 coding sequence is TGTGCCAGCAGCCCGAGGGAAACCTCCTACGAGCAGTACTTC. This sequence encodes CASSPRETSYEQYF.

This clonotype was recorded at least ten times. The CDR3: CASSTLAGVGNEQFF. DNA for the CDR3: TGTGCCAGCAGCACACTAGCGGGAGTAGGCAATGAGCAGTTCTTC. The rearrangement links TRBV6-2 or TRBV6-3 to TRBJ2-1, with 11 bases aligning to TRBD2. The CDR3 loop spans 15 amino acids. From germline, CDR1 is MNHEY and CDR2 SVGEGT. V dropped 6 bases and J dropped 6; count of bases not matched to a gene: 7.

This clonotype was recorded a few times. The V and J genes are TRBV7-9 and TRBJ2-1; no reliable D call. The germline V and J ends were trimmed by 1 base and 7 bases, with 5 bases remaining between them. Germline lookup yields CDR1 SEHNR and CDR2 FQNEAQ (reference sequence). CDR3 length: 12 residues. In nucleotides, the CDR3 is TGTGCCAGCAGCTTAGTAGCTAATGAGCAGTTCTTC. Translated: CASSLVANEQFF.

V is TRBV11-1 and J is TRBJ2-5; the D gene is possibly TRBD2 (6 bases). The germline V and J ends were trimmed by 1 base and 5 bases, with 23 bases remaining between them. The CDR3 has 18 amino acids. Germline loops: CDR1 SGHAT, CDR2 FQDESV (reference sequence). The CDR3 nucleotides read TGTGCCAGCAGCTTAGAGCGGGTCGGGAGAGGGGATGGTGAGACCCAGTACTTC. Translating it yields CASSLERVGRGDGETQYF.

The V and J genes are TRBV7-8 and TRBJ2-3; 7 bases map to TRBD1. The trim removed 2 bases at V and 5 bases at J, leaving 7 bases unmatched. The CDR3 extends over 15 amino acids. CDR1 and CDR2 from the germline V gene are SGHVS and FQNEAQ. CDR3 in DNA: TGTGCCAGCAGCTTACGACAGGGCCAGGAAGATACGCAGTATTTT. The encoded protein is CASSLRQGQEDTQYF.

The chain employs TRBV7-9 and TRBJ1-1; D gene ambiguous. V was cut by 7 bases and J by 1 base, with 10 bases left in between. Germline CDR1 reads SEHNR; CDR2 reads FQNEAQ (reference sequence). The CDR3 spans 13 residues. CDR3 protein: CASTLDGNTEAFF. The DNA of the CDR3 is TGTGCCAGCACCCTAGACGGGAACACTGAAGCTTTCTTT.